Here is one T cell receptor beta chain with its context. Its antigen is not identified. TCRdb independently ran MiXCR on the 5' RACE reads; one entry per CDR3 protein. The sample records about 470,000 distinct CDR3 sequences, about 24% being singletons. The data were taken from a study of identical twins. Study-wide points: The more abundant beta clonotypes in cord blood had fewer insertions, and memory repertoires did not show this.

The CDR3 covers 15 residues. V lost 6 bases and J lost 1; bases outside the gene matches: 6. Per the germline V gene, CDR1 is MNHNS and CDR2 is SASEGT. These data were also reused for a study on T cells expressing NK-cell markers. That study reports: There were seven HCMV-seropositive donors and one seronegative donor among the eight sequenced.

V gene TRBV6-1 combines with J gene TRBJ2-7; 10 bases are a match to TRBD1. Sequencing was done on a sample of CD4+ T cells sorted from blood. The receptor was derived from a woman under 30 in good health. The CDR3 DNA reads as TGTGCCAGCAGCAACCGGGACAGGGGATCCTACGAGCAGTACTTC. This sequence encodes CASSNRDRGSYEQYF.